The clone carrying this T cell receptor beta chain was counted only a few times. Its specificity is not known. The V segment lost 5 bases and the J segment 8 bases; nucleotides outside the gene matches: 6. This CDR3 has 14 amino acids. This sample was included in a study of blood T cells in healthy people across ages. Findings and caveats of the study: Donors of long life had a larger count of naive CD4+ cells and greater diversity than aged donors. It was held that the diversity estimates obtained from one million T cells were underestimates.

Total RNA amounts of at least 6 micrograms were extracted per sample. Next came a second PCR, run for roughly 6 to 11 cycles, which used a sample-barcoded 5' primer along with a J-beta primer mix. The authors tagged each cDNA molecule using a template-switch adaptor with 12 random nucleotides. TCRdb itself ran the 5' RACE reads through MiXCR, one entry per CDR3 protein. The profile covers about 780,000 distinct CDR3 sequences, with about 47% appearing a single time and approximately 18% taken by the ten largest. Sequencing was done on a sample of blood. This rearrangement joins TRBV12-3 or TRBV12-4 to TRBJ2-1, with TRBD1 matching 10 bases. The TCR originated in a man older than 75 in good health. The CDR3 coding sequence is TGTGCCAGCAGTCGGACAGGGGGAGGGGATGAGCAGTTCTTC. Its translation is CASSRTGGGDEQFF.